The 32 T cell receptor beta chains reported below all come from one sample, sequenced in a study of blood T cell repertoires in COVID-19. TCRdb's table, derived via immunoSEQ multiplex PCR, lists solely in-frame clones and lacks some. Of 25,000 to 30,000 clones listed, 80% to 90% are singletons. The specimen sequenced was peripheral blood. Source of these receptors: a man in his 60s with acute or convalescent COVID-19.

V is TRBV6-5 and J is TRBJ2-5; perhaps TRBD1 as D (5 bases). The CDR3 has 14 residues. The V and J ends lost 6 bases and 2 bases respectively, with 13 bases between them. CDR1 and CDR2 from the germline V gene are MNHEY and SVGAGI. The CDR3 here is CASRLNRIQETQYF. The CDR3 DNA reads TGTGCCAGCAGACTAAACAGGATACAAGAGACCCAGTACTTC.

The rearrangement joins TRBV5-5 to TRBJ2-5, with 7 bases fitting TRBD1. Germline V gives CDR1 SGHKS, CDR2 YYEKEE (reference sequence). With V trimmed by 5 bases and J by 5 bases, 12 bases remained unmatched. The CDR3 runs 15 residues. This CDR3 is CASRNGKGAQETQYF. The CDR3 nucleotides read TGTGCCAGCAGGAATGGCAAGGGGGCGCAGGAGACCCAGTACTTC.

The DNA of the CDR3 is TGTGCCAGCAGCCAACAATGGACAGGGGGAGTCAACGTCCTGACTTTC. It translates to CASSQQWTGGVNVLTF. The genes are TRBV4-2 and TRBJ2-6; 10 bases fit TRBD1. The CDR3 is 16 amino acids. J gave up 9 bases and V 2 bases, and 7 bases lay outside the gene matches. Germline CDR1 is LGHNA and CDR2 is YNFKEQ.

The V and J genes are TRBV6-1 and TRBJ2-3, with 9 bases that match TRBD1. The CDR3 length is 16 residues. Germline CDR1 reads MNHNS; CDR2 reads SASEGT. V was pared by 4 bases and J by 4 bases, with 9 bases of the junction left unmatched. The CDR3: CASSVTGTGRADTQYF. For the CDR3, the DNA is TGTGCCAGCAGTGTCACCGGGACAGGGAGAGCAGATACGCAGTATTTT.

The DNA of the CDR3 is TGTGCCAGCAGCTTGATCCCCTCGGGGGGAAACACCATATATTTT. As protein: CASSLIPSGGNTIYF. V usage is TRBV5-5 and J usage is TRBJ1-3; D is undetermined. The CDR3 runs 15 residues. V dropped 1 base and J dropped 4 bases, with 12 bases sitting between them. The germline CDR1 and CDR2 sequences are SGHKS and YYEKEE (reference sequence).

The chain uses TRBV7-9 and TRBJ2-5; the D gene is possibly TRBD2 (6 bases). Germline V lookup: CDR1 SEHNR, CDR2 FQNEAQ (reference sequence). V lost 10 bases, J lost 0 bases, and 12 bases lay in between. This CDR3 contains 13 residues. The CDR3 loop is CATPGANQETQYF. As DNA, the CDR3 is TGTGCCACCCCGGGAGCAAACCAAGAGACCCAGTACTTC.

Only a few counts were recorded for this clone. This sequence joins TRBV19 and TRBJ1-2; TRBD1 might be the D (5 bases). V lost 4 bases, J lost 1 base, and 19 bases lay in between. Per the germline V gene, CDR1 is LNHDA and CDR2 is SQIVND (reference sequence). The CDR3 loop spans 17 amino acids. DNA of the CDR3: TGTGCCAGTAGTACTTCCGGGACTGTATGGGATAACTATGGCTACACCTTC. This codes for CASSTSGTVWDNYGYTF.

The chain is built from TRBV11-2 and TRBJ2-2; 8 positions match TRBD2. The trim removed 3 bases at V and 5 bases at J, leaving 8 bases unmatched. The CDR3 contains 16 residues. The V gene's germline CDR1 is SGHAT and CDR2 FQNNGV. The CDR3 nucleotides are TGTGCCAGCAGCTTCTCAAGCGGGAGAGGAACCGGGGAGCTGTTTTTT. Translating it yields CASSFSSGRGTGELFF.

V and J are TRBV19 and TRBJ1-5; D gene ambiguous. CDR1 is LNHDA, CDR2 SQIVND, per germline (reference sequence). This CDR3 has 14 residues. V dropped 3 bases and J dropped 4 bases, with 10 bases sitting between them. The CDR3 DNA reads TGTGCCAGTAGTATCATCCGGGAAAATCAGCCCCAGCATTTT. This codes for CASSIIRENQPQHF.

The CDR3 sequence is CASTLVMNTEAFF. The DNA of the CDR3 is TGTGCCAGCACCCTTGTTATGAACACTGAAGCTTTCTTT. The V call is TRBV14, the J call TRBJ1-1; D unresolved. The CDR3 has 13 amino acids. The V and J ends lost 7 bases and 0 bases respectively, with 9 bases between them. The V gene's germline CDR1 is SGHDN and CDR2 FVKESK.

The chain links TRBV10-2 to TRBJ2-1, with TRBD2 identical over 8 bases. Trimming removed 5 bases from V and 6 bases from J; junction bases left unmatched: 6. The CDR3 is 14 residues long. Germline V gene sequence: CDR1 WSHSY, CDR2 SAAADI. The CDR3 DNA reads as TGCGCCAGCAGTCAGGTAGCGGGGCTCAATGAGCAGTTCTTC. This encodes CASSQVAGLNEQFF.

This chain joins TRBV18 and TRBJ2-7, with 7 bases matching TRBD1. CDR1 KGHSH and CDR2 LQKENI come from the germline V gene. The CDR3 has 13 residues. The V and J ends lost 2 bases and 5 bases, in that order; junction bases with no gene match: 3. The CDR3: CASSPRDRDEQYF. CDR3 nucleotide sequence: TGTGCCAGCTCACCAAGAGACAGGGACGAGCAGTACTTC.

V gene TRBV15 combines with J gene TRBJ2-2; 10 bases match TRBD2. The V gene's germline CDR1 is LNHNV and CDR2 YYDKDF (reference sequence). The CDR3 is made up of 15 amino acids. J lost 4 bases, V lost 1 base, and 0 bases had no gene match. In nucleotides, the CDR3 is TGTGCCACCAGCAGAGCTAGCGGGGGCACCGGGGAGCTGTTTTTT. This translates into CATSRASGGTGELFF.

This sequence joins TRBV5-1 and TRBJ1-2, with a tentative D call TRBD1 (6 bases). Germline-derived CDR1 and CDR2 are SGHRS and YFSETQ. V was shortened by 0 bases and J by 3 bases, with 12 bases between the two germline ends. The CDR3 runs to 15 residues. CDR3 DNA: TGCGCCAGCAGCTTGGAAGGGACAAGTGACTATGGCTACACCTTC. This codes for CASSLEGTSDYGYTF.

The chain links TRBV27 to TRBJ2-7, with D possibly TRBD1 on 5 matching bases. The V end was cut by 2 bases, the J end by 2 bases, with 13 bases between. Germline CDR1 and CDR2: MNHEY and SMNVEV (reference sequence). This CDR3 has 15 residues. CDR3 in DNA: TGTGCCAGCAGTTTACGACAGTACCATCCCTACGAGCAGTACTTC. It yields the protein CASSLRQYHPYEQYF.

The rearrangement uses TRBV6-5 and TRBJ1-2, with 7 bases fitting TRBD1. CDR3 length equals 13 residues. The germline V gene encodes CDR1 MNHEY and CDR2 SVGAGI. V was clipped by 4 bases and J by 5 bases; unmatched bases: 4. CDR3 DNA sequence: TGTGCCAGCAGTTGGGACAGCAAGTATGGCTACACCTTC. Its translation is CASSWDSKYGYTF.

The genes are TRBV5-1 and TRBJ1-1; D is unresolved. Germline V lookup: CDR1 SGHRS, CDR2 YFSETQ. Deletions cut 3 bases from V and 4 bases from J, with 13 bases between. The CDR3 extends over 14 amino acids. CDR3 DNA sequence: TGCGCCAGCAGCTCCTACGTCGAGGGCACTGAAGCTTTCTTT. The encoded protein is CASSSYVEGTEAFF.

The gene calls are TRBV4-1 and TRBJ1-1; a possible D gene is TRBD1 (5 bases). Germline assignment: CDR1 MGHRA and CDR2 YSYEKL. The CDR3 consists of 13 residues. V dropped 4 bases and J dropped 2 bases, with 8 bases sitting between them. In nucleotides, the CDR3 is TGCGCCAGCAGCCTAGACAGTAACACTGAAGCTTTCTTT. Amino acid sequence: CASSLDSNTEAFF.

The V and J genes are TRBV5-6 and TRBJ1-1; the D gene is possibly TRBD1 (6 bases). Trimming took off 7 bases at V and 7 bases at J, with 20 bases between the two ends. In germline, CDR1 is SGHDT, CDR2 YYEEEE. The CDR3 length is 14 residues. CDR3 residues: CASQRRITGIEAFF. The DNA for the CDR3 is TGTGCCAGCCAACGGCGTATAACAGGGATTGAAGCTTTCTTT.

This chain links TRBV5-8 with TRBJ1-1; no firm D call. V was cut by 2 bases and J by 1 base, with 12 bases left in between. This CDR3 spans 15 amino acids. Germline CDR1 and CDR2: SGHTS and YDEGEE. The CDR3, as DNA: TGTGCCAGCAGCTTCAGGCCGCGGGCGAACACTGAAGCTTTCTTT. Its translation is CASSFRPRANTEAFF.

The V gene is TRBV18, the J gene TRBJ2-3, with TRBD1 identical over 10 bases. Germline trimming cut 2 bases from V and 6 bases from J; bases unmatched to any gene: 5. From germline, CDR1 is KGHSH and CDR2 LQKENI. CDR3 length: 15 residues. The CDR3 DNA sequence: TGTGCCAGCTCACCAAAGACAGGGGGCCGGGATACGCAGTATTTT. Its protein is CASSPKTGGRDTQYF.

The V and J genes are TRBV5-1 and TRBJ2-5, with TRBD1 as a possible D gene (6 bases). V shed 2 bases and J shed 5 bases, with 19 bases lying between them. The CDR3 length is 16 residues. Germline CDR1 SGHRS, CDR2 YFSETQ. The CDR3: CASSFPEGVIWETQYF. The DNA for the CDR3 is TGCGCCAGCAGCTTCCCAGAGGGGGTAATATGGGAGACCCAGTACTTC.

This chain uses TRBV5-5 with TRBJ2-3; D unresolved. The CDR3 spans 14 residues. The V end was cut by 0 bases, the J end by 0 bases, with 5 bases between. CDR1 and CDR2 (germline): SGHKS, YYEKEE (reference sequence). CDR3 amino acids: CASSLVSSTDTQYF. The DNA for the CDR3 is TGTGCCAGCAGCTTGGTTTCTAGCACAGATACGCAGTATTTT.

V gene TRBV23-1 combines with J gene TRBJ2-1; D is unresolved. TRBV23-1 qualifies as an ORF whose function is uncertain. The CDR3 spans 10 residues. V was cut by 0 bases and J by 16 bases, with 7 bases left in between. The CDR3 sequence is CASSQSGVFF. The DNA of the CDR3 is TGCGCCAGCAGTCAATCTGGAGTTTTCTTC.

The chain links TRBV5-1 to TRBJ2-2; D might be TRBD2 (5 bases). This CDR3 is built from 15 residues. Deletions cut 6 bases from V and 0 bases from J, with 12 bases between. The germline V gene has CDR1 SGHRS and CDR2 YFSETQ. Written as DNA, the CDR3 is TGCGCCAGCACCCAAGTGGAGGCGAACACCGGGGAGCTGTTTTTT. Residues: CASTQVEANTGELFF.

This clone was recorded a few times. The chain is built from TRBV30 and TRBJ2-3; D may be TRBD1 (6 bases). V was trimmed by 5 bases and J by 0 bases, leaving 12 bases between them. The germline gives CDR1 GTSNPN, CDR2 SVGIG (reference sequence). The CDR3 consists of 14 residues. The CDR3, as DNA: TGTGCCTGGGACGGGACACCTAGCACAGATACGCAGTATTTT. It specifies CAWDGTPSTDTQYF.

This chain uses TRBV15 with TRBJ2-3, with 8 positions matching TRBD2. The junction had 9 bases not matched to a gene; V was cut back by 5 bases and J by 2 bases. Germline V gene data show CDR1 as LNHNV and CDR2 as YYDKDF (reference sequence). This CDR3 has 16 amino acids. CDR3 sequence: CATSRRTSYTTDTQYF. CDR3 DNA sequence: TGTGCCACCAGCCGGCGGACTAGCTATACCACAGATACGCAGTATTTT.

V is TRBV10-3 and J is TRBJ2-1; 8 nucleotides line up with TRBD1. The CDR3 consists of 14 residues. Unmatched junction bases numbered 6, after V lost 3 bases and J lost 8 bases. CDR1 is ENHRY and CDR2 is SYGVKD in the germline V gene. CDR3 region: CAISDLGQGDEQFF. The CDR3 nucleotides read TGTGCCATCAGTGACCTCGGACAGGGCGATGAGCAGTTCTTC.

The V call is TRBV30, the J call TRBJ1-1, with TRBD1 matching 8 bases. The length of the CDR3 is 12 residues. Germline trimming cut 4 bases from V and 8 bases from J; bases unmatched to any gene: 6. In germline, CDR1 is GTSNPN, CDR2 SVGIG (reference sequence). CDR3 protein: CAWTPDREEAFF. The CDR3 bases are TGTGCCTGGACCCCGGACAGGGAGGAAGCTTTCTTT. Full variable domain (remainder filled in from reference TRBV30 and TRBJ1-1): SQTIHQWPATLVQPVGSPLSLECTVEGTSNPNLYWYRQAAGRGLQLLFYSVGIGQISSEVPQNLSASRPQDRQFILSSKKLLLSDSGFYLCAWTPDREEAFFGQGTRLTVV.

The V and J genes are TRBV3-1 (or the pseudogene TRBV3-2) and TRBJ2-3; possible D gene TRBD1, 6 bases. The CDR3 runs 14 residues. CDR1 LGHDT and CDR2 YNNKEL come from the germline V gene (reference sequence). Deletions cut 2 bases from V and 3 bases from J, with 9 bases between. DNA for the CDR3: TGTGCCAGCAGCCAACCCACAGGGACAGATACGCAGTATTTT. It specifies CASSQPTGTDTQYF.

This clone has only a few counts. V is TRBV7-3 and J is TRBJ1-1, with D maybe TRBD1 (5 bases). In germline, CDR1 is SGHTA, CDR2 FQGTGA. This CDR3 region has 13 residues. V dropped 5 bases and J dropped 5 bases, with 12 bases sitting between them. CDR3 sequence: CASSPQGGTEAFF. For the CDR3, the DNA is TGTGCCAGCAGCCCCCAGGGTGGGACTGAAGCTTTCTTT.

The V call is TRBV30, the J call TRBJ1-2; D is unclear. With 0 bases removed from V and 3 bases from J, the gap between germline ends came to 2 bases. The CDR3 has 11 amino acids. The V gene's germline CDR1 is GTSNPN and CDR2 SVGIG (reference sequence). As DNA, the CDR3 is TGTGCCTGGAGTGTCTACTATGGCTACACCTTC. It is translated as CAWSVYYGYTF.